Listed here are 13 T cell receptor beta chains from one sample, sequenced in a study of a mutant IDH1 vaccine in newly diagnosed glioma. The antigens of these receptors remain unknown. Clones were read by immunoSEQ multiplex PCR, and TCRdb kept only the in-frame ones, dropping some. The sample has fewer than 35,000 clones, approximately 53% seen once. The sample's time point: week 5, during vaccination. In the vaccine, a single dose held 300 ug of the mutant IDH1 20-mer peptide, along with topical imiquimod. The sample consisted of PBMCs, taken from a glioma patient whose treatment included an IDH1 peptide vaccine. These receptors were taken from a woman aged 18 to 35 with glioma.

The rearrangement uses TRBV4-1 and TRBJ1-1; D gene unclear. Trimming removed 1 base from V and 1 base from J, with 7 bases in between. The CDR3 spans 14 residues. Germline CDR1 MGHRA, CDR2 YSYEKL. Here the CDR3 DNA reads TGCGCCAGCAGCCAAGTAAGACAGAACACTGAAGCTTTCTTT. Amino acid sequence: CASSQVRQNTEAFF.

The genes are TRBV7-2 and TRBJ2-1; D is undetermined. Trimming removed 5 bases at V and 10 bases at J, with 18 bases between. Germline lookup yields CDR1 SGHTA and CDR2 FQGNSA. The CDR3 runs 14 residues. The CDR3: CASSPMVGVREQFF. The CDR3 DNA is TGTGCCAGCAGCCCGATGGTCGGAGTAAGGGAGCAGTTCTTC.

This clone was counted a few times. The chain uses TRBV7-9 and TRBJ1-1; D gene unclear. Trimming took 3 bases from V and 5 from J, leaving 13 bases between them. The CDR3 extends over 14 amino acids. Germline lookup yields CDR1 SEHNR and CDR2 FQNEAQ (reference sequence). The CDR3 reads CASSLASGDTEAFF. DNA for the CDR3: TGTGCCAGCAGCTTGGCATCGGGAGATACTGAAGCTTTCTTT.

The rearrangement uses TRBV9 and TRBJ1-1, with D perhaps TRBD1 (6 bases). Germline CDR1 reads SGDLS; CDR2 reads YYNGEE. This CDR3 is built from 15 residues. V lost 4 bases, J lost 0 bases, and 13 bases lay in between. CDR3 loop: CASSKQTGLNTEAFF. The CDR3 nucleotides read TGTGCCAGCAGCAAACAGACAGGTCTGAACACTGAAGCTTTCTTT.

The V gene is TRBV2, the J gene TRBJ2-7; 9 nucleotides align to TRBD1. This CDR3 region has 13 residues. Germline CDR1 reads SNHLY; CDR2 reads FYNNEI. V lost 5 bases to trimming and J lost 7 bases; unmatched junction nucleotides: 6. For the CDR3, the DNA is TGTGCCAGCAGTAACCGGGACAGGGATGAGCAGTACTTC. Its protein product is CASSNRDRDEQYF.

This clone was seen a few times. This chain links TRBV7-9 with TRBJ2-2; 7 bases align to TRBD1. CDR3 length equals 15 residues. V shed 5 bases, J shed 0 bases, and the junction held 3 bases outside the gene matches. The germline CDR1 and CDR2 sequences are SEHNR and FQNEAQ (reference sequence). CDR3 coding DNA: TGTGCCAGCAGCACAGGGGCCTCGAACACCGGGGAGCTGTTTTTT. It encodes CASSTGASNTGELFF.

This clone was detected a few times. The chain employs TRBV5-6 and TRBJ1-5; D gene ambiguous. Trimming took off 1 base at V and 4 bases at J, with 9 bases between the two ends. The CDR3 has 14 amino acids. Germline V CDR1 and CDR2: SGHDT, YYEEEE. The CDR3, as DNA: TGTGCCAGCAGCTTGTCAACCCTTAATCAGCCCCAGCATTTT. Translated, it gives CASSLSTLNQPQHF. Full variable domain (rest looked up from reference TRBV5-6 and TRBJ1-5): DAGVTQSPTHLIKTRGQQVTLRCSPKSGHDTVSWYQQALGQGPQFIFQYYEEEERQRGNFPDRFSGHQFPNYSSELNVNALLLGDSALYLCASSLSTLNQPQHFGDGTRLSIL.

This clone came up a few times. The rearrangement uses TRBV11-2 and TRBJ2-7, with D perhaps matching TRBD2 (6 bases). CDR1 is SGHAT, CDR2 FQNNGV, per germline. This CDR3 region has 15 residues. V gave up 5 bases and J gave up 5 bases, with 19 bases separating them. The CDR3 reads CASSPDGSSLDEQYF. DNA of the CDR3: TGTGCCAGCAGCCCAGACGGGAGTAGTTTGGACGAGCAGTACTTC.

This clone was seen more than once but under ten times. The genes are TRBV29-1 and TRBJ1-2; D remains ambiguous. CDR3 length: 11 amino acids. The germline CDR1 and CDR2 sequences are SQVTM and ANQGSEA. V lost 7 bases, J lost 2 bases, and 8 bases lay in between. The CDR3 region is CSAEGNYGYTF. The CDR3 nucleotides are TGCAGCGCAGAAGGGAACTATGGCTACACCTTC.

In its sample, this clone was seen a few times. The chain joins TRBV6-6 to TRBJ1-2; 7 bases are a match to TRBD1. The germline CDR1 and CDR2 sequences are MNHNY and SVGAGI (reference sequence). The V segment lost 7 bases and the J segment 4 bases; nucleotides outside the gene matches: 9. The CDR3 is 14 residues long. The CDR3 loop is CASTQGEGTYGYTF. CDR3 coding DNA: TGTGCCAGCACCCAGGGGGAAGGGACCTATGGCTACACCTTC.

V and J are TRBV4-1 and TRBJ2-3; D not resolved. Trimming removed 4 bases at V and 4 bases at J, with 9 bases between. This CDR3 is 13 amino acids long. Germline CDR1 is MGHRA and CDR2 is YSYEKL. The CDR3 coding sequence is TGCGCCAGCAGCCGGGCTGACCCAGATACGCAGTATTTT. This codes for CASSRADPDTQYF.

The J gene is TRBJ2-1, the V gene TRBV7-9, with 10 bases matching TRBD2. Germline CDR1 is SEHNR and CDR2 is FQNEAQ (reference sequence). J lost 4 bases, V lost 4 bases, and 7 bases had no gene match. This CDR3 spans 16 amino acids. CDR3 DNA: TGTGCCAGCAGCTCCGGTTGGACTAGCGGTTACAATGAGCAGTTCTTC. Protein sequence: CASSSGWTSGYNEQFF.

The chain employs TRBV7-9 and TRBJ2-2; perhaps TRBD2 as D (5 bases). Trimming removed 5 bases at V and 6 bases at J, with 22 bases between. This CDR3 is 17 amino acids long. CDR1 and CDR2 (germline): SEHNR, FQNEAQ (reference sequence). The CDR3 is CASSLLGSGLGPGELFF. Here the CDR3 DNA reads TGTGCCAGCAGCCTCCTAGGAAGCGGACTCGGACCCGGGGAGCTGTTTTTT.